This TCR beta chain derives from a study of cytomegalovirus exposure and HLA in healthy donors. The V and J ends lost 5 bases and 5 bases respectively, with 6 bases between them. The length of the CDR3 is 12 residues. The germline V gene has CDR1 MNHNS and CDR2 SASEGT. Study-level points and caveats: In a later analysis, V- and J-gene trimming of beta chains associated with a DCLRE1C missense variant, replicated independently.

Primers for the PCR totalled 60 Vbeta and 13 Jbeta. Generated by immunoSEQ multiplex PCR, the TCRdb table keeps only in-frame clones and is missing some. The sample contains 60,000 or so clones, around 77% of which appear only once. A note on this clone: Its antigen is not known.

The source material was PBMCs. V is TRBV6-1 and J is TRBJ1-4; D remains unclear. This receptor was obtained from a woman aged 40 to 50 in good health and CMV-seropositive. Here the CDR3 DNA reads TGTGCCAGCAGTCGAGGGAATGAAAAACTGTTTTTT. It yields the protein CASSRGNEKLFF.